The clone carrying this T cell receptor (beta chain) turned up a few times. The antigen remains undetermined. One entry per CDR3 protein, called by TCRdb with MiXCR from the 5' RACE reads. The table has 280,000 or so distinct CDR3 sequences, roughly 9% seen once. Looked up from germline, CDR1 is MNHEY and CDR2 is SMNVEV (reference sequence). There are 15 residues in the CDR3. Trimming cost V 1 base and J 7 bases, with 11 bases left between them. The data originate from a study of T cells after yellow fever vaccination. Study conclusions and caveats: Boosting was followed by the reappearance of most primary-vaccination clones (96% CD4, 85% to 90% CD8). It was the secondary response that reached its peak faster, day 5 versus 15, but it was weaker.

The source of this sequence is a man between 18 and 35 years old who received the YFV17D yellow fever vaccine. The material was CD4+ T cells sorted from PBMCs, obtained 5 days after the yellow fever booster vaccination. V is TRBV27 and J is TRBJ1-6; no firm D call. The CDR3 nucleotides are TGTGCCAGCAGTTTATTAGGCCGGAAGAATTCACCCCTCCACTTT. It encodes CASSLLGRKNSPLHF.